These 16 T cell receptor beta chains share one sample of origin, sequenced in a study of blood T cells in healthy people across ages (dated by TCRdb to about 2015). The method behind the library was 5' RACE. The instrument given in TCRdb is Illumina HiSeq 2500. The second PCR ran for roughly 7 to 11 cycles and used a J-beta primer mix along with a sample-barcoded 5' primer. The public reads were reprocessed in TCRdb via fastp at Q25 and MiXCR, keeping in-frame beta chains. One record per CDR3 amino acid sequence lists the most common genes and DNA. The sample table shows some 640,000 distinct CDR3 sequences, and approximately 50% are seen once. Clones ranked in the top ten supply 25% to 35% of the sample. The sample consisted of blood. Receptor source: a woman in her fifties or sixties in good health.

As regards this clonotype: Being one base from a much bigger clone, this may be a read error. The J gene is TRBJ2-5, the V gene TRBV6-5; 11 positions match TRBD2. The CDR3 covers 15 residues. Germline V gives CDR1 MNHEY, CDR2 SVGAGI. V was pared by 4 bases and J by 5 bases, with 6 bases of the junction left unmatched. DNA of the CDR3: TGTGCCAGCAGTTCCGATACTAGCGGGAGTGAGACCCAGTACTTC. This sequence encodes CASSSDTSGSETQYF.

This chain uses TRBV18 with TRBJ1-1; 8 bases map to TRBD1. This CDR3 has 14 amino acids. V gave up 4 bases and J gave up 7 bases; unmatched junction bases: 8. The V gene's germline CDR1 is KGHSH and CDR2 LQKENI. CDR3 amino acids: CASSLTGGQVEAFF. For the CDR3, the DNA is TGTGCCAGCTCACTCACGGGGGGACAGGTTGAAGCTTTCTTT.

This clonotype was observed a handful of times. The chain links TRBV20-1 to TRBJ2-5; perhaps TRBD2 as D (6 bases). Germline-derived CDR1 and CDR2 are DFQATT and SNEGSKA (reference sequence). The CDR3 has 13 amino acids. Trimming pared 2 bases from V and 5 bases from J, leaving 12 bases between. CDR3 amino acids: CSARMGSGETQYF. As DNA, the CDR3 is TGCAGTGCTAGAATGGGGAGCGGGGAGACCCAGTACTTC.

The CDR3 loop is CASSNSGDTQYF. The DNA of the CDR3 is TGTGCCAGCAGTAATTCCGGAGATACGCAGTATTTT. V and J are TRBV12-3 or TRBV12-4 and TRBJ2-3, with D unclear. This CDR3 is built from 12 residues. The ends were cut back, 5 bases at V and 5 bases at J, with 8 bases in the middle.

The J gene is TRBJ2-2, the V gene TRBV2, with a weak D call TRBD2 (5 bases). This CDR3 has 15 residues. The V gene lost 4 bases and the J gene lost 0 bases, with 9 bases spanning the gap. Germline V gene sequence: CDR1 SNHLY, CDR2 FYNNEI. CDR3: CASSVGVPNTGELFF. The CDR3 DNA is TGTGCCAGCAGTGTCGGGGTACCGAACACCGGGGAGCTGTTTTTT.

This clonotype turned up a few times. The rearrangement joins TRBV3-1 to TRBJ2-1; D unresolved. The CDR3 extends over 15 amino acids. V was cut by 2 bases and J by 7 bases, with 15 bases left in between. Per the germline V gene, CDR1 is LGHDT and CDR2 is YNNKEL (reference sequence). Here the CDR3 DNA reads TGTGCCAGCAGCCAAACCTCAACTCAGCGTAATGAGCAGTTCTTC. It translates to CASSQTSTQRNEQFF.

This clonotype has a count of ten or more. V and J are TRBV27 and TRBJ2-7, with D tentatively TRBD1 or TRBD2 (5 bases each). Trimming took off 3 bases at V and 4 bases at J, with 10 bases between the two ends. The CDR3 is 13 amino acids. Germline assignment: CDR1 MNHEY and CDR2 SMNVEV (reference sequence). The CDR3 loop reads CASSFRDPYEQYF. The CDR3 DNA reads TGTGCCAGCAGTTTCAGGGACCCATACGAGCAGTACTTC.

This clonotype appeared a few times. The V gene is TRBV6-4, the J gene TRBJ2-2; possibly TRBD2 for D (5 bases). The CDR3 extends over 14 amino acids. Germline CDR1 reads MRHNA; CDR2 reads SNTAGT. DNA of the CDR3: TGTGCTAGCTCTGAGGGCGGCAACACCGGGGAGCTGTTTTTT. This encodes CASSEGGNTGELFF.

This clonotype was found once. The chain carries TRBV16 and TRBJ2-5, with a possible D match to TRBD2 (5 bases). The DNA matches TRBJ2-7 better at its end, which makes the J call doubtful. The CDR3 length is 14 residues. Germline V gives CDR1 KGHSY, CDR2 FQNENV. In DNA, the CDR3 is TGTGCCAGCAGCCAAGAAATTGGAGGCTACGAGCAGTACTTC. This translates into CASSQEIGGYEQYF.

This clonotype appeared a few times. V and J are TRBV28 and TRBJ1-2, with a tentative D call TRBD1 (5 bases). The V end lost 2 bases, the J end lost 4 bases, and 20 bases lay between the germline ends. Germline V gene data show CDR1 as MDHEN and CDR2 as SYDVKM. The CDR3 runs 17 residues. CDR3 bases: TGTGCCAGCAGTTTACCTACCGGGGAAGGGGTTTTCTATGGCTACACCTTC. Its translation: CASSLPTGEGVFYGYTF.

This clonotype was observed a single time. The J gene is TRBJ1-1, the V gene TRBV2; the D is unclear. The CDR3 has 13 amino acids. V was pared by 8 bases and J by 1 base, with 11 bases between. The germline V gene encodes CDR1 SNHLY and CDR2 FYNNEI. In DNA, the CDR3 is TGTGCCAGCGAAGTGGCCTGGAACACTGAAGCTTTCTTT. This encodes CASEVAWNTEAFF.

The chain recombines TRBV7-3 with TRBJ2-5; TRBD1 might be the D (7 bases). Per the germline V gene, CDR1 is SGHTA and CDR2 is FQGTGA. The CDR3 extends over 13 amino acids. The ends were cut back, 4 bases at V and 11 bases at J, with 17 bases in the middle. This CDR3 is CASSSSQGGAQYF. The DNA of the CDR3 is TGTGCCAGCAGCTCATCCCAGGGGGGCGCGCAGTACTTC. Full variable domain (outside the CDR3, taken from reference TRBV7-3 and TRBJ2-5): GAGVSQTPSNKVTEKGKYVELRCDPISGHTALYWYRQSLGQGPEFLIYFQGTGAADDSGLPNDRFFAVRPEGSVSTLKIQRTERGDSAVYLCASSSSQGGAQYFGPGTRLLVL.

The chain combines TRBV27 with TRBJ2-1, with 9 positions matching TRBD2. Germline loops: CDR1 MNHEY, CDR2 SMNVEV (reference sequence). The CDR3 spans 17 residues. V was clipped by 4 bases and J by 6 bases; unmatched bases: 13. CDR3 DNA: TGTGCCAGCAGTTCCACCGTTGCGCGGGAGGGCCCCAATGAGCAGTTCTTC. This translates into CASSSTVAREGPNEQFF.

CDR3 sequence reads: CASLGIGTDTQYF. In nucleotides, the CDR3 is TGTGCCTCCCTAGGGATTGGCACAGATACGCAGTATTTT. J is TRBJ2-3 and V is TRBV3-1; D is ambiguous. CDR3 size: 13 residues. Looked up from germline, CDR1 is LGHDT and CDR2 is YNNKEL (reference sequence). The ends were cut back, 11 bases at V and 1 base at J, with 13 bases in the middle.

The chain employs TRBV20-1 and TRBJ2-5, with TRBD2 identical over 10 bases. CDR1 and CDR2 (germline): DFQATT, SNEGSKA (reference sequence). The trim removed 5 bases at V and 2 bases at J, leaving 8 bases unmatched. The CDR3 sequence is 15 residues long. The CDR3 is CSAPPLAGGQETQYF. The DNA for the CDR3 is TGCAGTGCTCCCCCGTTAGCGGGGGGACAAGAGACCCAGTACTTC.

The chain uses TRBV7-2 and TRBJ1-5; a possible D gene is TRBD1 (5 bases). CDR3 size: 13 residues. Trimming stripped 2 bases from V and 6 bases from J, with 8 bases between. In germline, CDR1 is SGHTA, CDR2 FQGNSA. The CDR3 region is CASSLQGFQPQHF. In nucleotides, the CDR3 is TGTGCCAGCAGCTTACAGGGTTTTCAGCCCCAGCATTTT.